These 8 T cell receptor beta chains originate from one sample sequenced in a study (dated by TCRdb to between 2021 and 2024). Libraries were built with the immunoSEQ multiplex PCR assay. TCRdb retrieved this table from immuneACCESS and kept in-frame rearrangements only. Not all clones are present; in checked studies, unresolved V genes account for under half, and no reason is known for the remainder. This sample gives approximately 70,000 clones in total; 90% to 95% of them show up just once. The top ten hold roughly 4.5% of the sample. Material for sequencing was PBMCs. The receptors here all came from a man in his forties with rheumatoid arthritis.

The chain has TRBV18 and TRBJ2-7; the match to TRBD1 covers 11 bases. This CDR3 comprises 15 residues. J lost 3 bases, V lost 6 bases, and 7 bases had no gene match. The germline CDR1 and CDR2 sequences are KGHSH and LQKENI. CDR3 amino acids: CASSLVGTGGYEQYF. The CDR3 nucleotides read TGTGCCAGCTCGTTGGTAGGGACAGGGGGCTACGAGCAGTACTTC.

J is TRBJ2-7 and V is TRBV6-6; TRBD2 matches 8 bases. CDR1 MNHNY and CDR2 SVGAGI come from the germline V gene (reference sequence). CDR3 length: 15 amino acids. V lost 2 bases and J lost 6; bases outside the gene matches: 9. In nucleotides, the CDR3 is TGTGCCAGCAGTTACGGGGGGACTAGACACCCCGAGCAGTACTTC. Its translation: CASSYGGTRHPEQYF.

The DNA of the CDR3 is TGTGCCAGCAGCCACTTCAAGGGGGGCACTGAAGCTTTCTTT. Translated, it gives CASSHFKGGTEAFF. This rearrangement joins TRBV3-1 (or the pseudogene TRBV3-2) to TRBJ1-1; D possibly corresponds to TRBD1 (6 bases). CDR3 length equals 14 residues. V lost 3 bases to trimming and J lost 4 bases, with 12 bases between them. CDR1 and CDR2 (germline): LGHDT, YNNKEL (reference sequence).

In this sample, this clone turned up once. The chain is built from TRBV18 and TRBJ1-4, with TRBD1 identical over 7 bases. The CDR3 is 17 amino acids. The V gene's germline CDR1 is KGHSH and CDR2 LQKENI. Trimming cost V 4 bases and J 0 bases; bases outside gene matches: 8. In nucleotides, the CDR3 is TGTGCCAGCTCACTTTCGACAGGGACAGCAACTAATGAAAAACTGTTTTTT. Translating it yields CASSLSTGTATNEKLFF.

This clone appeared a single time. The rearrangement links TRBV10-3 to TRBJ2-5, with a possible D match to TRBD1 (6 bases). There are 14 residues in the CDR3. V dropped 0 bases and J dropped 3 bases, with 8 bases sitting between them. Germline V gene sequence: CDR1 ENHRY, CDR2 SYGVKD. This chain's CDR3 is CAISESTGKETQYF. The CDR3 bases are TGTGCCATCAGTGAGTCCACAGGGAAAGAGACCCAGTACTTC.

J is TRBJ2-5 and V is TRBV29-1; 10 bases are a match to TRBD1. The germline V gene has CDR1 SQVTM and CDR2 ANQGSEA. Unmatched junction bases numbered 6, after V lost 1 base and J lost 4 bases. The CDR3 loop spans 15 amino acids. The CDR3 sequence: CSVEGGTGDLETQYF. The CDR3 coding sequence is TGCAGCGTTGAAGGAGGGACAGGGGATTTAGAGACCCAGTACTTC.

V and J are TRBV20-1 and TRBJ2-3; D unclear. The CDR3 loop spans 11 amino acids. Germline lookup yields CDR1 DFQATT and CDR2 SNEGSKA (reference sequence). Trimming took off 6 bases at V and 6 bases at J, with 10 bases between the two ends. CDR3 sequence reads: CSAGSPDTQYF. The CDR3 DNA is TGCAGTGCCGGCTCCCCGGATACGCAGTATTTT.

The chain joins TRBV9 to TRBJ1-4; TRBD1 matches 9 bases. J was trimmed by 8 bases and V by 4 bases; bases with no gene match: 9. The CDR3 spans 15 residues. The germline gives CDR1 SGDLS, CDR2 YYNGEE. CDR3 nucleotides: TGTGCCAGCAGCCCACCGTGGACAGGGGAGGAAAAACTGTTTTTT. Translation gives CASSPPWTGEEKLFF.